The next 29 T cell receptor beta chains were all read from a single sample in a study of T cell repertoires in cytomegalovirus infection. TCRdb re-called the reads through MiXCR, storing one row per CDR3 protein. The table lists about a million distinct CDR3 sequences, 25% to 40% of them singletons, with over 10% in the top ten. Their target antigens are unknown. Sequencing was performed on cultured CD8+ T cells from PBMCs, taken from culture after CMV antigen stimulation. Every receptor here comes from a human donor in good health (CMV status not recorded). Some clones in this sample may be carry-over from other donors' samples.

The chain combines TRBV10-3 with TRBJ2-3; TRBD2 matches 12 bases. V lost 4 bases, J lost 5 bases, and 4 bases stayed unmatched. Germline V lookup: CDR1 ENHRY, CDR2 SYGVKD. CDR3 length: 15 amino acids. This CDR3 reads CAISALAGGKDTQYF. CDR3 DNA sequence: TGTGCCATCAGTGCTCTAGCGGGGGGGAAAGATACGCAGTATTTT.

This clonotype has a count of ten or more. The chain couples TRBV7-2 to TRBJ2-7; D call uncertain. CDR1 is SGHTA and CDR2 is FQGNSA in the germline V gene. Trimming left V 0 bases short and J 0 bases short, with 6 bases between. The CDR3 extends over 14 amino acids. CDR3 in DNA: TGTGCCAGCAGCTTAGCAGCCCCCTCCTACGAGCAGTACTTC. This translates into CASSLAAPSYEQYF. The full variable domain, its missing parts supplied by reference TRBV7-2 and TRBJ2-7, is GAGVSQSPSNKVTEKGKDVELRCDPISGHTALYWYRQSLGQGLEFLIYFQGNSAPDKSGLPSDRFSAERTGGSVSTLTIQRTQQEDSAVYLCASSLAAPSYEQYFGPGTRLTVT.

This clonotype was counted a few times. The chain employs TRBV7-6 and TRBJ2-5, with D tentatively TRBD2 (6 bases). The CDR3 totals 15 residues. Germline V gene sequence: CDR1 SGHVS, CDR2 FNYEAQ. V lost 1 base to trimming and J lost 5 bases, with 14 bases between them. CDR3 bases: TGTGCCAGCAGCTTAGGAGGAGGGGACGGGGAGACCCAGTACTTC. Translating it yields CASSLGGGDGETQYF.

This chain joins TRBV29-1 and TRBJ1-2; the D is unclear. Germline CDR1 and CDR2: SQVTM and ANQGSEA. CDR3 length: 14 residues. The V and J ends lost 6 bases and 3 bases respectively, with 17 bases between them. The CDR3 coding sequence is TGCAGCGTCCCTCGGCAGAGGGAACACTATGGCTACACCTTC. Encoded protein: CSVPRQREHYGYTF. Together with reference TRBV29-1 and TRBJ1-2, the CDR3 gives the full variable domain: SAVISQKPSRDICQRGTSLTIQCQVDSQVTMMFWYRQQPGQSLTLIATANQGSEATYESGFVIDKFPISRPNLTFSTLTVSNMSPEDSSIYLCSVPRQREHYGYTFGSGTRLTVV.

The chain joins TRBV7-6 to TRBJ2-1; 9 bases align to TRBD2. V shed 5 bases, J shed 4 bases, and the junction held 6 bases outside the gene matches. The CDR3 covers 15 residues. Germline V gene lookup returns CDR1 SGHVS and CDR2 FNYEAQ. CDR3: CASSRRLAAYNEQFF. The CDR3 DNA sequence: TGTGCCAGCAGCCGGCGACTAGCGGCATACAATGAGCAGTTCTTC.

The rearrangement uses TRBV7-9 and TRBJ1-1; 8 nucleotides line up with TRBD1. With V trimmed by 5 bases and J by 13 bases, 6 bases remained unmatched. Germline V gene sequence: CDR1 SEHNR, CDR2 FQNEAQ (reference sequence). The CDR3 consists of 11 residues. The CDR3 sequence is CASSETGVVFF. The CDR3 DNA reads TGTGCCAGCAGCGAGACAGGGGTAGTTTTCTTT.

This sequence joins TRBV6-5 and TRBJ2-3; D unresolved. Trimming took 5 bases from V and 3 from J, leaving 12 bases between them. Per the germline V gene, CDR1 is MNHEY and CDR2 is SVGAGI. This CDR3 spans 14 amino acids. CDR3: CASSQVGLTDTQYF. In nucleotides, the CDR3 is TGTGCCAGCAGTCAGGTTGGTCTGACAGATACGCAGTATTTT.

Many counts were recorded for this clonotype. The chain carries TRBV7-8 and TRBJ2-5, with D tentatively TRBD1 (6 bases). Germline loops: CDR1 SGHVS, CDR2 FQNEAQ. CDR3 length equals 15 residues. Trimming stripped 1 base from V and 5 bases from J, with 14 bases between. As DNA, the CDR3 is TGTGCCAGCAGCTTAGAACAGGGATGGGGGGAGACCCAGTACTTC. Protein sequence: CASSLEQGWGETQYF.

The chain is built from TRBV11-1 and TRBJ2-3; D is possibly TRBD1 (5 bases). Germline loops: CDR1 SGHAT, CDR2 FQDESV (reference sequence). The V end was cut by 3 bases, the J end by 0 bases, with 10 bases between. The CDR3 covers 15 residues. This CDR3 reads CASSFTDRSTDTQYF. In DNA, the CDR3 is TGTGCCAGCAGCTTTACAGACAGAAGCACAGATACGCAGTATTTT.

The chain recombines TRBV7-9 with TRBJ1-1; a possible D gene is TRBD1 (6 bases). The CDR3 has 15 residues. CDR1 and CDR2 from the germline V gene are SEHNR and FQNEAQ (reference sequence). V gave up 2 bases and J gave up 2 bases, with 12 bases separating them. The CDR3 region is CASSLSKTGNTEAFF. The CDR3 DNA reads TGTGCCAGCAGCTTAAGCAAGACAGGAAACACTGAAGCTTTCTTT.

CDR3 in DNA: TGTGCCAGCAGCTTAGCGCACAGGGGTGGGTCCTACAATGAGCAGTTCTTC. Amino acids: CASSLAHRGGSYNEQFF. The chain combines TRBV7-9 with TRBJ2-1; TRBD1 aligns across 7 bases. V lost 0 bases, J lost 1 base, and 6 bases stayed unmatched. CDR1 and CDR2 (germline): SEHNR, FQNEAQ (reference sequence). The CDR3 length is 17 residues.

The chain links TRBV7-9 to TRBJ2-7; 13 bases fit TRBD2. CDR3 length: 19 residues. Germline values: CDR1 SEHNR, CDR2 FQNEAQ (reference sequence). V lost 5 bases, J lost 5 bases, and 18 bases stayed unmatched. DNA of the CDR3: TGTGCCAGCAGCACTCTACTAGCGGGGGGGCTCTATATACCCGACGAGCAGTACGTC. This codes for CASSTLLAGGLYIPDEQYV.

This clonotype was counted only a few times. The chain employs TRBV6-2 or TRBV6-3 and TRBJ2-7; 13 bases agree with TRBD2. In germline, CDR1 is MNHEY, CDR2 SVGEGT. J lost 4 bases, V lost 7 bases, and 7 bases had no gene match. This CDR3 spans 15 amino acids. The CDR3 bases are TGTGCCAGCATCCCTAGGACTAGCGGGGGATACGAGCAGTACGTC. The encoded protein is CASIPRTSGGYEQYV.

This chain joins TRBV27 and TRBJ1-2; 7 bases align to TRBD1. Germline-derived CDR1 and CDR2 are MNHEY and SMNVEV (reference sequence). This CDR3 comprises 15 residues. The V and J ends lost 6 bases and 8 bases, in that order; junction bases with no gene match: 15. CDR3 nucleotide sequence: TGTGCCAGCAGCCAGGGGTATAGGGGGCTTGGAGGCTACACCTTC. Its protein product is CASSQGYRGLGGYTF.

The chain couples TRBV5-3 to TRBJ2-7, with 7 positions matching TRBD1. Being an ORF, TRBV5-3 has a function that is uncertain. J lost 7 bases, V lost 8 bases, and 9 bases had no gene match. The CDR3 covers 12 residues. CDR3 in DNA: TGTGCCAGCAGCCCTACAGGGGAAGAGCAGTACGTC. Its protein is CASSPTGEEQYV.

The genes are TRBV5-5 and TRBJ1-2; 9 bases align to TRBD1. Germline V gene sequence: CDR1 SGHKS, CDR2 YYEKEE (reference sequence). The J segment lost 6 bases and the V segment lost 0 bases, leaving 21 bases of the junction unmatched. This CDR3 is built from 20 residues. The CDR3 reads CASSLVSPGKAGTGNDGYTF. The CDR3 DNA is TGTGCCAGCAGCTTGGTTAGCCCTGGAAAAGCCGGGACAGGGAACGATGGCTACACCTTC.

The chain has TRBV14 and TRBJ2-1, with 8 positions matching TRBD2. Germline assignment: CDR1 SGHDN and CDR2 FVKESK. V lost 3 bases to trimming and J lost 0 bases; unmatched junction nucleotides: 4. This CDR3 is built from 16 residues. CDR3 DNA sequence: TGTGCCAGCAGCCATTGGACTAGCCTCTCCTACAATGAGCAGTTCTTC. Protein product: CASSHWTSLSYNEQFF.

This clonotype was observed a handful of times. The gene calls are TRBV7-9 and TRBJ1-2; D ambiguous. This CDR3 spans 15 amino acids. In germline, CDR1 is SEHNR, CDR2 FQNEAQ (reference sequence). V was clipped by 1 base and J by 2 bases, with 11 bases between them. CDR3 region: CASSLGSTFNYGYTF. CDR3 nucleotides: TGTGCCAGCAGCTTAGGTTCGACGTTCAACTATGGCTACACCTTC. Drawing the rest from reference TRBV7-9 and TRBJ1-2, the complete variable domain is DTGVSQNPRHKITKRGQNVTFRCDPISEHNRLYWYRQTLGQGPEFLTYFQNEAQLEKSRLLSDRFSAERPKGSFSTLEIQRTEQGDSAMYLCASSLGSTFNYGYTFGSGTRLTVV.

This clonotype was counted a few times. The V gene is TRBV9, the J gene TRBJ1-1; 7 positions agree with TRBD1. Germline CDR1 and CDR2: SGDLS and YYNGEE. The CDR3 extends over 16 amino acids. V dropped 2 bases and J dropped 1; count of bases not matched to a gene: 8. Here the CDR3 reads CASSVLRTGANTEAFF. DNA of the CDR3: TGTGCCAGCAGCGTTCTGCGTACAGGGGCGAACACTGAAGCTTTCTTT. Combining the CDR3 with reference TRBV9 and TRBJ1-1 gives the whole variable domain DSGVTQTPKHLITATGQRVTLRCSPRSGDLSVYWYQQSLDQGLQFLIQYYNGEERAKGNILERFSAQQFPDLHSELNLSSLELGDSALYFCASSVLRTGANTEAFFGQGTRLTVV.

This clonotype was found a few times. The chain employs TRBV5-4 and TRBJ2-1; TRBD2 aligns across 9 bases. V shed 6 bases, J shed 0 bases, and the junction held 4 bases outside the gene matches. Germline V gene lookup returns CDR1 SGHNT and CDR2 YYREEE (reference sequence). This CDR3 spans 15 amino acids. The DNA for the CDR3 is TGTGCCAGCATCGTAGCGGGGGCCTCCTACAATGAGCAGTTCTTC. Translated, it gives CASIVAGASYNEQFF.

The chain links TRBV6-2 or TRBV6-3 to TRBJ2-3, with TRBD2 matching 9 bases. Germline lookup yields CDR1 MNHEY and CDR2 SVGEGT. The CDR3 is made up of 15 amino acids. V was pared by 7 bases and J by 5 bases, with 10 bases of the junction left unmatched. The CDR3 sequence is CASIDRPRGGDTQYF. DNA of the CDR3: TGTGCCAGCATCGACAGGCCGCGGGGGGGAGATACGCAGTATTTT.

The CDR3, as DNA: TGTGCCAAGTCGGAAGGGGACTATGGCTACACCTTC. It yields the protein CAKSEGDYGYTF. V gene TRBV10-3 combines with J gene TRBJ1-2, with D possibly matching TRBD1 (5 bases). The CDR3 contains 12 residues. CDR1 is ENHRY, CDR2 SYGVKD, per germline. Trimming removed 10 bases from V and 3 bases from J, with 12 bases in between.

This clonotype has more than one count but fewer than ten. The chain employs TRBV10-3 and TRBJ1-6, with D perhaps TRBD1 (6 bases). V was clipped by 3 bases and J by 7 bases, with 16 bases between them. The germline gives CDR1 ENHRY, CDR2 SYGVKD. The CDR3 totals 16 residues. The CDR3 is CAISEKFRTANSPLHF. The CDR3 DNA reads TGTGCCATCAGTGAAAAGTTCCGGACAGCAAATTCACCCCTCCACTTT.

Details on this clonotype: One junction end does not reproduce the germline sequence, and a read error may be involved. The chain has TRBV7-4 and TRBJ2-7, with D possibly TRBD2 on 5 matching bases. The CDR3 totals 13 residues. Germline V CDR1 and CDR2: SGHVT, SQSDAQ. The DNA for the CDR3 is TGTGTCAGCAGCTTACCGGGGTCCTACGAGCAGTACTTC. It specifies CVSSLPGSYEQYF.

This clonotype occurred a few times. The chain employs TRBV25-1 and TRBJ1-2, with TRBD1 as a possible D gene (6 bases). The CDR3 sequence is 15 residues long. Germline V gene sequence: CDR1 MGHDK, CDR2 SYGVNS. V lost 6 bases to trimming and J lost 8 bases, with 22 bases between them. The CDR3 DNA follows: TGTGCCAGCAGCGGTTCTAGACAGGCCCGGGAAGGCTACACCTTC. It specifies CASSGSRQAREGYTF.

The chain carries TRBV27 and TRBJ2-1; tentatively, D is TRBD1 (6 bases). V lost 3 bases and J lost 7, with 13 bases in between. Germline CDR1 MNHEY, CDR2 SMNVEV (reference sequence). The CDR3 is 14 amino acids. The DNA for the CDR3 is TGTGCCAGCAGTTTGGGGGCAGCGAGTAATGAGCAGTTCTTC. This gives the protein CASSLGAASNEQFF.

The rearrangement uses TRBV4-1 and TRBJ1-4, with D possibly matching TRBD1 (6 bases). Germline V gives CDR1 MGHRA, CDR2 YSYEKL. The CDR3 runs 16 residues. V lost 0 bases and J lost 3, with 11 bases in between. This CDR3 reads CASSQDGRGANEKLFF. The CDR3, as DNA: TGCGCCAGCAGCCAAGATGGCAGGGGCGCTAATGAAAAACTGTTTTTT.

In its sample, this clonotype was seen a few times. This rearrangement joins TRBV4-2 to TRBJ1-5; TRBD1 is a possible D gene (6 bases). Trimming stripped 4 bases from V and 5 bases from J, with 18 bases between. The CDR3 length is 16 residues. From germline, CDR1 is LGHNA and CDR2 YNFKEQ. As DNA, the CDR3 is TGTGCCAGCAGCCTTGATCAGGGGCGGTGGGATCAGCCCCAGCATTTT. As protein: CASSLDQGRWDQPQHF.

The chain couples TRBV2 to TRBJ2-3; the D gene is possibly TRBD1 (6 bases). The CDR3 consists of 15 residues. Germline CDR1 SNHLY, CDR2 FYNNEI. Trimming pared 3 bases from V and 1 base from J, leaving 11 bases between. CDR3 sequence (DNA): TGTGCCAGCAGTGAGGACAGTTGGGGCACAGATACGCAGTATTTT. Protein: CASSEDSWGTDTQYF. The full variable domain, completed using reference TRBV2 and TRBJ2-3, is EPEVTQTPSHQVTQMGQEVILRCVPISNHLYFYWYRQILGQKVEFLVSFYNNEISEKSEIFDDQFSVERPDGSNFTLKIRSTKLEDSAMYFCASSEDSWGTDTQYFGPGTRLTVL.